The clone carrying this TCR beta chain was observed a handful of times. The data were obtained in a study of T cell repertoires in cytomegalovirus infection. Overall study: Public TCR beta signatures were indicative of both CMV infection and a matching HLA type.

TCRdb fed the reads into MiXCR, producing one record per CDR3 protein. The sample includes about 740,000 distinct CDR3 sequences, 35% to 45% of them seen just once. The CDR3 runs to 18 residues. Trimming cost V 4 bases and J 1 base, with 21 bases left between them. Germline CDR1 reads SGHDN; CDR2 reads FVKESK. Specimen: PBMCs. The sequence was collected from a human donor in good health (CMV status not recorded). Some clones in this sample may be carry-over from other donors' samples. The rearrangement joins TRBV14 to TRBJ2-3, with D possibly TRBD2 on 6 matching bases. This CDR3 is CASSPGETTIVGTDTQYF. Written as DNA, the CDR3 is TGTGCCAGCAGCCCGGGGGAAACAACCATCGTGGGCACAGATACGCAGTATTTT. Together with reference TRBV14 and TRBJ2-3, the CDR3 gives the full variable domain: EAGVTQFPSHSVIEKGQTVTLRCDPISGHDNLYWYRRVMGKEIKFLLHFVKESKQDESGMPNNRFLAERTGGTYSTLKVQPAELEDSGVYFCASSPGETTIVGTDTQYFGPGTRLTVL.